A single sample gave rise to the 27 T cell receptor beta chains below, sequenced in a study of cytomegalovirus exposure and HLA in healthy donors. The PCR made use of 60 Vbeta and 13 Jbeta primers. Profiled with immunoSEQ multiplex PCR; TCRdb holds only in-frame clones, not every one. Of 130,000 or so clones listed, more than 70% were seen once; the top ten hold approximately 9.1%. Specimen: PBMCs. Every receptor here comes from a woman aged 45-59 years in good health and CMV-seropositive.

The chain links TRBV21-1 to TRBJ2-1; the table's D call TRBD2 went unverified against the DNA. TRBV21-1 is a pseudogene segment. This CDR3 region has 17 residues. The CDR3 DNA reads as TGTGCCAGCAGCCCTGAGGAAACAGCGGTTGGCTACAATGAGCAGTTCTTC. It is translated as CASSPEETAVGYNEQFF.

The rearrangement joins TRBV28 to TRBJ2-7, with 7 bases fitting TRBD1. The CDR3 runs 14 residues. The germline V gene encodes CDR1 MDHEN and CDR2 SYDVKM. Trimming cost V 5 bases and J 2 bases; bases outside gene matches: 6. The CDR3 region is CASSPGDSAYEQYF. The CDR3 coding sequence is TGTGCCAGCAGTCCAGGGGACAGCGCCTACGAGCAGTACTTC.

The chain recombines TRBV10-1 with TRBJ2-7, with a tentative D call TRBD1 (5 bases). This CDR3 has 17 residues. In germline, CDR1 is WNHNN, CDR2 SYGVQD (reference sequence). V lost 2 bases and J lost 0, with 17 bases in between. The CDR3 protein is CASSENWQVGLSYEQYF. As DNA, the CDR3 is TGCGCCAGCAGTGAGAATTGGCAGGTGGGGCTCTCCTACGAGCAGTACTTC.

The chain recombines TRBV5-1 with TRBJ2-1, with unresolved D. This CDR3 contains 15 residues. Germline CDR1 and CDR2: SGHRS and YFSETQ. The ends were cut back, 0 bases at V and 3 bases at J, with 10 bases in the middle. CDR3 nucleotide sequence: TGCGCCAGCAGCTTGGAATTGCGGAGCTACAATGAGCAGTTCTTC. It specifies CASSLELRSYNEQFF. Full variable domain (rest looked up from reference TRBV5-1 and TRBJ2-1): KAGVTQTPRYLIKTRGQQVTLSCSPISGHRSVSWYQQTPGQGLQFLFEYFSETQRNKGNFPGRFSGRQFSNSRSEMNVSTLELGDSALYLCASSLELRSYNEQFFGPGTRLTVL.

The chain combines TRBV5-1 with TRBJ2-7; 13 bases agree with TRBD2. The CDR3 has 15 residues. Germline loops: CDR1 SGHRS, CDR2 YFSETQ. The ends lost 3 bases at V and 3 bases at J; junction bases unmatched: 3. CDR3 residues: CASSSRTSGSYEQYF. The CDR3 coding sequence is TGCGCCAGCAGCTCCCGGACTAGCGGGAGCTACGAGCAGTACTTC. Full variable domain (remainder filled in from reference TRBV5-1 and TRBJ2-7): KAGVTQTPRYLIKTRGQQVTLSCSPISGHRSVSWYQQTPGQGLQFLFEYFSETQRNKGNFPGRFSGRQFSNSRSEMNVSTLELGDSALYLCASSSRTSGSYEQYFGPGTRLTVT.

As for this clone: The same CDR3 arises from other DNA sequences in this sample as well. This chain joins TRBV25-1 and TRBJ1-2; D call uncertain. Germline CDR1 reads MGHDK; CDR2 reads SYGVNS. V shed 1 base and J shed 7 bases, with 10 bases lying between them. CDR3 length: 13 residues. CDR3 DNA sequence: TGTGCCAGCAGTGAATGGCTAGCCGGTGGCTACACCTTC. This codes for CASSEWLAGGYTF.

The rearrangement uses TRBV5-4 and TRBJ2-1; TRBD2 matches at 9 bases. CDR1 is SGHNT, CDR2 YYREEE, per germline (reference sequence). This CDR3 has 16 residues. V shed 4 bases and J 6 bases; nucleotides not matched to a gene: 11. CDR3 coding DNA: TGTGCCAGCAGCCCCGCTAGCGGGATCTGGTCCAATGAGCAGTTCTTC. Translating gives CASSPASGIWSNEQFF. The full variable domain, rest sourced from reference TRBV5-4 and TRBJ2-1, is ETGVTQSPTHLIKTRGQQVTLRCSSQSGHNTVSWYQQALGQGPQFIFQYYREEENGRGNFPPRFSGLQFPNYSSELNVNALELDDSALYLCASSPASGIWSNEQFFGPGTRLTVL.

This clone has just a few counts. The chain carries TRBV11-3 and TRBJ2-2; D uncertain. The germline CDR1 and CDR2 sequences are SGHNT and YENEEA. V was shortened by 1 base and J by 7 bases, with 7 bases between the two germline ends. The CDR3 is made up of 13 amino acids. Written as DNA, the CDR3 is TGTGCCAGCAGCTTAGCGGTCGGCGGGGAGCTGTTTTTT. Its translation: CASSLAVGGELFF. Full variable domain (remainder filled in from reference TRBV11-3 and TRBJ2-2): EAGVVQSPRYKIIEKKQPVAFWCNPISGHNTLYWYLQNLGQGPELLIRYENEEAVDDSQLPKDRFSAERLKGVDSTLKIQPAELGDSAVYLCASSLAVGGELFFGEGSRLTVL.

CDR3 DNA sequence: TGTGCCACCAGCAGATCCCCGGTGGGTCGGAGGGACTATGGCTACACCTTC. The encoded protein is CATSRSPVGRRDYGYTF. The V call is TRBV15, the J call TRBJ1-2, with D hard to call. The CDR3 extends over 17 amino acids. Germline V gene sequence: CDR1 LNHNV, CDR2 YYDKDF (reference sequence). Trimming took 2 bases from V and 3 from J, leaving 19 bases between them. The full variable domain, in which reference TRBV15 and TRBJ1-2 provide the parts outside the CDR3, is DAMVIQNPRYQVTQFGKPVTLSCSQTLNHNVMYWYQQKSSQAPKLLFHYYDKDFNNEADTPDNFQSRRPNTSFCFLDIRSPGLGDTAMYLCATSRSPVGRRDYGYTFGSGTRLTVV.

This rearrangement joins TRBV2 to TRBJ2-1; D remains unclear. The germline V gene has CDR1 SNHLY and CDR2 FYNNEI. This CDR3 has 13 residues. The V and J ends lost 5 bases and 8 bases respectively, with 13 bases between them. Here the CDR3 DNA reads TGTGCCAGCAGTTGGGTTCTCAGCGATGAGCAGTTCTTC. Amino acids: CASSWVLSDEQFF.

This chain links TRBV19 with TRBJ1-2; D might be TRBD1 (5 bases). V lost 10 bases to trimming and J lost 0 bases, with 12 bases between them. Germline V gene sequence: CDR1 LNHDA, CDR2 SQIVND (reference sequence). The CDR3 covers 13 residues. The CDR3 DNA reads TGTGCCACAACAGGACACTCTAACTATGGCTACACCTTC. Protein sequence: CATTGHSNYGYTF.

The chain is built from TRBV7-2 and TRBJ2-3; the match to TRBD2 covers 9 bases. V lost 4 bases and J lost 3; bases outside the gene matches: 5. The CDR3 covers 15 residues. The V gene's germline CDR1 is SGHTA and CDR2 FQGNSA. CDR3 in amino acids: CASSSLAGMTDTQYF. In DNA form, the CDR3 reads TGTGCCAGCAGCTCCCTAGCGGGAATGACAGATACGCAGTATTTT.

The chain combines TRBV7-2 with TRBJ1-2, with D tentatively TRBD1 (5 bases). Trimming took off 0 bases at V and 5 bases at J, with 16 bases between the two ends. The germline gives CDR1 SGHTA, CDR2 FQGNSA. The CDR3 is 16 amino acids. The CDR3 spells CASSLARGARGYGYTF. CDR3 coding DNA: TGTGCCAGCAGCTTAGCACGCGGGGCCCGGGGGTATGGCTACACCTTC.

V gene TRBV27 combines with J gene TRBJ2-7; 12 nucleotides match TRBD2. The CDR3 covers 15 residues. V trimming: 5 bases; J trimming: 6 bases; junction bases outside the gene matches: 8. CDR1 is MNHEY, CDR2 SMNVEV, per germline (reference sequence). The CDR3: CASSPLGTSGSEQYF. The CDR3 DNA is TGTGCCAGCAGTCCCTTAGGGACTAGCGGGTCCGAGCAGTACTTC.

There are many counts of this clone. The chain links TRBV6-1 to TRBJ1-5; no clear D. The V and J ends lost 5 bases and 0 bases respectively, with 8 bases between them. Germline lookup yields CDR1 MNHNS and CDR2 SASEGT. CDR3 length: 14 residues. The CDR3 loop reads CASSIQTSNQPQHF. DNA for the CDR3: TGTGCCAGCAGTATACAGACTAGCAATCAGCCCCAGCATTTT.

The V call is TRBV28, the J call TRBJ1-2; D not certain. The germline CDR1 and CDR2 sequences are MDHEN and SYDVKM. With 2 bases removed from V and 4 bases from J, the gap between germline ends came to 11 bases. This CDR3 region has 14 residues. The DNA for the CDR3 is TGTGCCAGCAGTTTAAAGAGGGCCCCCTATGGCTACACCTTC. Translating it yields CASSLKRAPYGYTF.

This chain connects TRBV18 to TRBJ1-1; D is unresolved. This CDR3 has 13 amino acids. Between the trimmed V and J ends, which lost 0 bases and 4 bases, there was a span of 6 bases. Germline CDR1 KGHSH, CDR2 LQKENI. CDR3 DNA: TGTGCCAGCTCACCACCGATGGCCACTGAAGCTTTCTTT. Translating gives CASSPPMATEAFF.

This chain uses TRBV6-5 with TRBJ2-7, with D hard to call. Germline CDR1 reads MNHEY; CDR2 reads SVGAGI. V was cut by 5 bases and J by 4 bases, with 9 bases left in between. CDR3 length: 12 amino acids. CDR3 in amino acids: CASSLAGYEQYF. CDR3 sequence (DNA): TGTGCCAGCAGTCTCGCCGGTTACGAGCAGTACTTC.

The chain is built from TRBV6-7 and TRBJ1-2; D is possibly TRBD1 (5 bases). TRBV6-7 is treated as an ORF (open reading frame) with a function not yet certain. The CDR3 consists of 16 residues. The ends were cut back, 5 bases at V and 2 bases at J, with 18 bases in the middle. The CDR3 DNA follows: TGTGCCAGCAGTGACCGGACACAAGAGCAGAACTATGGCTACACCTTC. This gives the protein CASSDRTQEQNYGYTF.

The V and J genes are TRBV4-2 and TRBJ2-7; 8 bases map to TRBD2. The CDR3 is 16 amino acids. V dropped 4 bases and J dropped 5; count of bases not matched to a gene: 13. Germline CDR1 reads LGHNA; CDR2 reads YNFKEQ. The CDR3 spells CASSPRGAGGGNEQYF. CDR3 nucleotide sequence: TGTGCCAGCAGCCCTCGAGGGGCGGGAGGCGGGAACGAGCAGTACTTC.

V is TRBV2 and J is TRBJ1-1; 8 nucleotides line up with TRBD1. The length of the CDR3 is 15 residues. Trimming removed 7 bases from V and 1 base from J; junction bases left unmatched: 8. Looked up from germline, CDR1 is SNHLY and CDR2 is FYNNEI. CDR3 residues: CASTEQGVRNTEAFF. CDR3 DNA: TGTGCCAGCACCGAACAGGGGGTTAGGAACACTGAAGCTTTCTTT.

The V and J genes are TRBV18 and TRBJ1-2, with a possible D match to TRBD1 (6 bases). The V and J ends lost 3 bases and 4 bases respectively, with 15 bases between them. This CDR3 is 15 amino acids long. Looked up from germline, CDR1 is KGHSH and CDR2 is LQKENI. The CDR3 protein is CASSPVGGRSYGYTF. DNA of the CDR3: TGTGCCAGCTCACCCGTCGGGGGGCGGAGCTATGGCTACACCTTC. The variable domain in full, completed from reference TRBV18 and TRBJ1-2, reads NAGVMQNPRHLVRRRGQEARLRCSPMKGHSHVYWYRQLPEEGLKFMVYLQKENIIDESGMPKERFSAEFPKEGPSILRIQQVVRGDSAAYFCASSPVGGRSYGYTFGSGTRLTVV.

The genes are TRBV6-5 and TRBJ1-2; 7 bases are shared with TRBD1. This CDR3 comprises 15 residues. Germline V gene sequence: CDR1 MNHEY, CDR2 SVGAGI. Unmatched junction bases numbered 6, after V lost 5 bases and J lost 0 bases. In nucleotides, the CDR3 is TGTGCCAGCAGTGGGCGGGACAGAGCTAACTATGGCTACACCTTC. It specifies CASSGRDRANYGYTF.

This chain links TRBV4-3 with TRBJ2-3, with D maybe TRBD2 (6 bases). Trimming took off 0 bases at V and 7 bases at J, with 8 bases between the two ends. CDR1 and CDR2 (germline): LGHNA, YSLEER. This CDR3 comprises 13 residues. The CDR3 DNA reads TGCGCCAGCAGCCAAGATCGGGGGTATACGCAGTATTTT. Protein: CASSQDRGYTQYF.

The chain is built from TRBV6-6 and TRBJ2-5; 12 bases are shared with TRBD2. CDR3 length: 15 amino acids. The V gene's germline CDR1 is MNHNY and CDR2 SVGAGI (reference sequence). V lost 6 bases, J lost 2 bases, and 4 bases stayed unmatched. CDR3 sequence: CASRGLAGSQETQYF. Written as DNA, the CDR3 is TGTGCCAGCAGAGGACTAGCGGGGTCTCAAGAGACCCAGTACTTC.

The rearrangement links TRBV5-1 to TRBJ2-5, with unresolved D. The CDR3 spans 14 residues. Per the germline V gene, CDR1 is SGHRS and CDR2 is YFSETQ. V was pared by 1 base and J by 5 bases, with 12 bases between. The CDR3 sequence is CASSLRRREETQYF. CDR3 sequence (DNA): TGCGCCAGCAGCTTGAGAAGGAGAGAGGAGACCCAGTACTTC.

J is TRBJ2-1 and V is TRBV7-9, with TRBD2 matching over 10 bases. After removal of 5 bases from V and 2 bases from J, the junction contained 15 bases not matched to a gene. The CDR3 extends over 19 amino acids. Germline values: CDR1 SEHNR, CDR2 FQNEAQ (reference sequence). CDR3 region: CASSTISPSSGGTYNEQFF. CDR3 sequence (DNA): TGTGCCAGCAGCACAATCTCCCCCTCTAGCGGGGGAACCTACAATGAGCAGTTCTTC.